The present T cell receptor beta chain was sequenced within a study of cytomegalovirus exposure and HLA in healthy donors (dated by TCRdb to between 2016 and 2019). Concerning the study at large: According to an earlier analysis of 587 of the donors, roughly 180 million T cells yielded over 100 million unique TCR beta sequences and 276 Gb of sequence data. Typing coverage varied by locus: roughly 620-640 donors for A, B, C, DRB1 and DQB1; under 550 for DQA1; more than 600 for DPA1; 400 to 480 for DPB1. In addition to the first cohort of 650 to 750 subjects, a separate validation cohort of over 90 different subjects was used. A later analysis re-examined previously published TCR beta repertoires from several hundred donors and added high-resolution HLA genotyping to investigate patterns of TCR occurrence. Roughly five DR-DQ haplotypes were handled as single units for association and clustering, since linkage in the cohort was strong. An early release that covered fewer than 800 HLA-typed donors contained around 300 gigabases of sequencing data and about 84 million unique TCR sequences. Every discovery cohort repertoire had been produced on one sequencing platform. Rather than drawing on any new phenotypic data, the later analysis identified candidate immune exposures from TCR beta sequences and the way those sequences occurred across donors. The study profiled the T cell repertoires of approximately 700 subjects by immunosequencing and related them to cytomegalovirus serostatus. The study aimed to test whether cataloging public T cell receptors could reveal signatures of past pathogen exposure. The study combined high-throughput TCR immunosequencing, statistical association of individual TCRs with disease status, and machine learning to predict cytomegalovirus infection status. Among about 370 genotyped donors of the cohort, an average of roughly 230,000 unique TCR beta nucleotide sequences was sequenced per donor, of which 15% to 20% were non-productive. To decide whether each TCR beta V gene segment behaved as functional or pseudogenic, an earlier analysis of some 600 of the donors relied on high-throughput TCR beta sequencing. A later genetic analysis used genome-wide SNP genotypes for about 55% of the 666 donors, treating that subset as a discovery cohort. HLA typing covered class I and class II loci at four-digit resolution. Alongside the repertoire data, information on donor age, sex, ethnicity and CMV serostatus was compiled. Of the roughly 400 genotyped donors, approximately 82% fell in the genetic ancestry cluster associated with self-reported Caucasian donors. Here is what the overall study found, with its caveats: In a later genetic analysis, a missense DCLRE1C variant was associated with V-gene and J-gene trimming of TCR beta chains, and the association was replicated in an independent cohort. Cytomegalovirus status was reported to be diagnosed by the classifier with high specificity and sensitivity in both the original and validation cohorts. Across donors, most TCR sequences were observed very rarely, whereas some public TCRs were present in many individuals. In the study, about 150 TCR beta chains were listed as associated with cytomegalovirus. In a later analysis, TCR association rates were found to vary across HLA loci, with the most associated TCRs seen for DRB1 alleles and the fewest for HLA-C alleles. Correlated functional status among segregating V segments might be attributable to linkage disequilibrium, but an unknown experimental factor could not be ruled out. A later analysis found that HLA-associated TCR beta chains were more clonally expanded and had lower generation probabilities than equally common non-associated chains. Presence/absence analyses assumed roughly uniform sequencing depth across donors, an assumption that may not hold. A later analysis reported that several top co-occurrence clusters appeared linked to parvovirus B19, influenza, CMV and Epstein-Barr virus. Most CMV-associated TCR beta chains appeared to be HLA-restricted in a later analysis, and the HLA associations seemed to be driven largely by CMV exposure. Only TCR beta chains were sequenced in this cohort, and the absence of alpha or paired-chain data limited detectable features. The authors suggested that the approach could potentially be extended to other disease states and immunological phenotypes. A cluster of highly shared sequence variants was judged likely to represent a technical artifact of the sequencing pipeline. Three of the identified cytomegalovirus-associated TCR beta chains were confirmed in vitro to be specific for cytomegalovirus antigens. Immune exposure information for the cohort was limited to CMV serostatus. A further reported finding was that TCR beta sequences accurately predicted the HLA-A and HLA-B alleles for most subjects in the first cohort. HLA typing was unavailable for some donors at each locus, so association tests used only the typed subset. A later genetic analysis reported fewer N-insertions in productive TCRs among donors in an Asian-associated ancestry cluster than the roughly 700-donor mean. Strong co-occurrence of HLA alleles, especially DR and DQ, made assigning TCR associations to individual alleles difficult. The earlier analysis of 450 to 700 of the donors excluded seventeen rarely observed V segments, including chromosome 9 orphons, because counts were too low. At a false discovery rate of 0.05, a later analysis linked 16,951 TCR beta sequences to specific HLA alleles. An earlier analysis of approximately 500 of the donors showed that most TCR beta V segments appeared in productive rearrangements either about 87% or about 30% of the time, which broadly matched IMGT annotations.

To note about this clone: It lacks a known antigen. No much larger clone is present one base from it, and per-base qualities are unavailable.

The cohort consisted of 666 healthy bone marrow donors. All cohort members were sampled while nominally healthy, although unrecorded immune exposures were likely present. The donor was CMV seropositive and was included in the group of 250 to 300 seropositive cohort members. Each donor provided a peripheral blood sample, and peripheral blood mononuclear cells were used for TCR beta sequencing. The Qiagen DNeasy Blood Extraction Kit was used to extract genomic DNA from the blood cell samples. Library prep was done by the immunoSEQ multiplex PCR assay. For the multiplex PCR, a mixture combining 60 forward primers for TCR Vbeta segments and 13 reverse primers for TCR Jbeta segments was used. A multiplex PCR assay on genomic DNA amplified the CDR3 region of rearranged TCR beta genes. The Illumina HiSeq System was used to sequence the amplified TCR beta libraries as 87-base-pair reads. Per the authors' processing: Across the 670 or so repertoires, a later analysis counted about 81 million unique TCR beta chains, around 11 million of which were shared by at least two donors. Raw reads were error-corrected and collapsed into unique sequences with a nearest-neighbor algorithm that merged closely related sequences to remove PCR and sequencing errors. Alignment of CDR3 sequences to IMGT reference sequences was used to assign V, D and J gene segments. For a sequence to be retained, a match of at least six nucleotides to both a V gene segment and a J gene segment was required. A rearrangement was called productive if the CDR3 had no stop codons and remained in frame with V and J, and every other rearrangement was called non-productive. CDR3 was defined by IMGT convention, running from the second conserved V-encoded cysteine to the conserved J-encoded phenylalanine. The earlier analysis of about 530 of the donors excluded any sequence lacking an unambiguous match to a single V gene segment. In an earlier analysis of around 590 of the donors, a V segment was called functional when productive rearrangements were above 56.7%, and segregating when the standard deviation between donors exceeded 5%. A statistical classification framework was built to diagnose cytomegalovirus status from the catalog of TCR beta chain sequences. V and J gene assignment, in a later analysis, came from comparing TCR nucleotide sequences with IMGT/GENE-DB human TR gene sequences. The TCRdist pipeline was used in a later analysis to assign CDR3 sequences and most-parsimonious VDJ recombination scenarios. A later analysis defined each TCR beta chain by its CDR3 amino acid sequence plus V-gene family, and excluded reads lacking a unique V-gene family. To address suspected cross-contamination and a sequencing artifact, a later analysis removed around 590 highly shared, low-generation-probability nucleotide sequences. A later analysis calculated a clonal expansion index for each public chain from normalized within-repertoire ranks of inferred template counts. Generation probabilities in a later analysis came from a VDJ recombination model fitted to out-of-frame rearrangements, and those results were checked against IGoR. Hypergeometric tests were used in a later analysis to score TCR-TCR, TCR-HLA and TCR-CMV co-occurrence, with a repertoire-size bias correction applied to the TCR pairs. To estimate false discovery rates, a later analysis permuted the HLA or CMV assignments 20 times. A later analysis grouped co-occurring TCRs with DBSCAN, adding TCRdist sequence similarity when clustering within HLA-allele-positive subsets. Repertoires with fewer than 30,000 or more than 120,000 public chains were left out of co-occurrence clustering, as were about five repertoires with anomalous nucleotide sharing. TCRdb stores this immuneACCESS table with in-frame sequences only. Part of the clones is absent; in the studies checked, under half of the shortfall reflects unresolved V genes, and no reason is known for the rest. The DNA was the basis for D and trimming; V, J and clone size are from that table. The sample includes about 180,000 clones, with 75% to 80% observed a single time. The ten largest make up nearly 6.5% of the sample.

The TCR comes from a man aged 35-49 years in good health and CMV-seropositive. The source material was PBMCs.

At the DNA level, the sequence is TGCGCCAGCAGCCGCGGGACAGGCTACGAGCAGTACTTC. The translation is CASSRGTGYEQYF. Recombination joined TRBV4-1 with TRBJ2-7; 8 bases in the middle match TRBD1. CDR1 and CDR2 are drawn from the germline V gene: MGHRA, YSYEKL. From the cysteine through the phenylalanine, the CDR3 covers 13 amino acids. The only DNA kept is the CDR3, 39 bases in frame from the first base. Germline trimming amounts to 4 bases on V and 3 bases on J, with 2 as the count of junction bases outside the gene matches.